This T cell receptor beta chain was found in a study of T cells after posttransplantation cyclophosphamide. Clones were read by immunoSEQ multiplex PCR, and TCRdb kept only the in-frame ones, dropping some. This table has tens of thousands of clones, roughly 78% appearing once. Germline values: CDR1 SEHNR, CDR2 FQNEAQ (reference sequence). This CDR3 spans 17 amino acids. The germline V and J ends were trimmed by 1 base and 5 bases, with 17 bases remaining between them. A marrow graft followed busulfan-fludarabine conditioning, with cyclophosphamide on days +3 and +4. Study-level points and caveats: Donor-recipient repertoire similarity was low at 1-2 months, rising over year one. Blood and skin or GI T cell repertoires showed limited TRB overlap. TRB clonality was highly associated with recipient CMV seropositivity and reactivation.

Note on this clone: Its antigen is unidentified.

Sequencing used CD4+ T cells sorted from blood, obtained about 1,900 days after a stem cell transplant with posttransplant cyclophosphamide. This TCR came from a female patient aged 40-49 years who received an allogeneic stem cell transplant from a related donor, was CMV-positive, and had no GVHD. Some of the T cells may derive from the graft donor. The chain joins TRBV7-9 to TRBJ2-2; tentatively, D is TRBD1 (6 bases). The CDR3 DNA sequence: TGTGCCAGCAGCTTAGGTAGGGGGAAGGGAAGGACCGGGGAGCTGTTTTTT. It translates to CASSLGRGKGRTGELFF.